This entry lists 25 T cell receptor beta chains sequenced from one sample in a study of cytomegalovirus exposure and HLA in healthy donors. 13 Jbeta primers and 60 Vbeta primers were used for the PCR. Assay used: immunoSEQ multiplex PCR; TCRdb lists only in-frame clones, some missing. Of approximately 120,000 clones listed, around three quarters were seen once; the top ten hold over 10%. Sequenced material: PBMCs. The receptors stem from a woman aged 40-49 years in good health and CMV-seropositive.

CDR3 DNA sequence: TGTGCCAGCTCACGTTCGACTAGCGGTAATGAGCAGTTCTTC. As protein: CASSRSTSGNEQFF. The chain couples TRBV18 to TRBJ2-1; 9 positions agree with TRBD2. Unmatched junction bases numbered 5, after V lost 4 bases and J lost 7 bases. Germline CDR1 is KGHSH and CDR2 is LQKENI. The CDR3 covers 14 residues.

Note on this clone: Relative to the germline gene, one junction end is altered; a read error may explain this. V and J are TRBV5-4 and TRBJ1-2; 10 bases line up with TRBD1. Germline lookup yields CDR1 SGHNT and CDR2 YYREEE (reference sequence). There are 14 residues in the CDR3. The CDR3 spells CASSFGRDRGEPDF. CDR3 DNA sequence: TGTGCCAGCAGCTTCGGGAGGGACAGGGGTGAACCTGACTTC.

The chain has TRBV4-1 and TRBJ2-7; 8 bases align to TRBD2. Germline CDR1 MGHRA, CDR2 YSYEKL. The CDR3 runs 17 residues. The junction had 17 bases not matched to a gene; V was cut back by 4 bases and J by 6 bases. The CDR3 protein is CASSLSDPGTRFTEQYF. The CDR3 nucleotides read TGCGCCAGCAGCCTCTCCGATCCAGGGACTAGGTTCACCGAGCAGTACTTC.

Written as DNA, the CDR3 is TGCGCCAGCAGCTTACAGGGGACCTATGGCTACACCTTC. Its translation: CASSLQGTYGYTF. The chain carries TRBV5-1 and TRBJ1-2; the match to TRBD1 covers 7 bases. There are 13 residues in the CDR3. In germline, CDR1 is SGHRS, CDR2 YFSETQ. V lost 2 bases and J lost 4; bases outside the gene matches: 2.

The J gene is TRBJ2-1, the V gene TRBV20-1; D is perhaps TRBD2 (6 bases). Trimming removed 5 bases at V and 7 bases at J, with 9 bases between. The germline V gene encodes CDR1 DFQATT and CDR2 SNEGSKA (reference sequence). The length of the CDR3 is 11 residues. The CDR3 nucleotides are TGCAGTGCTCGCCGGGAGAATGAGCAGTTCTTC. This gives the protein CSARRENEQFF.

The chain joins TRBV6-1 to TRBJ1-2; D unclear. V was clipped by 0 bases and J by 5 bases, with 10 bases between them. The CDR3 has 14 amino acids. Germline V gene sequence: CDR1 MNHNS, CDR2 SASEGT. The CDR3 sequence: CASSEAGVGYGYTF. As DNA, the CDR3 is TGTGCCAGCAGTGAAGCCGGGGTAGGGTATGGCTACACCTTC.

V is TRBV19 and J is TRBJ2-7, with 9 bases that match TRBD2. This CDR3 is 15 amino acids long. V gave up 5 bases and J gave up 2 bases; unmatched junction bases: 7. CDR1 is LNHDA, CDR2 SQIVND, per germline (reference sequence). CDR3: CASSSWTSATYEQYF. The DNA for the CDR3 is TGTGCCAGTAGTTCCTGGACTAGCGCAACCTACGAGCAGTACTTC.

This clone has more than one count but fewer than ten. The J gene is TRBJ1-2, the V gene TRBV28; D is uncertain. Germline V gives CDR1 MDHEN, CDR2 SYDVKM. The CDR3 runs to 17 residues. Trimming pared 6 bases from V and 0 bases from J, leaving 20 bases between. DNA for the CDR3: TGTGCCAGCAGCGGCCGGACTGGCCCCAGTGCTAACTATGGCTACACCTTC. The encoded protein is CASSGRTGPSANYGYTF.

The V call is TRBV4-1, the J call TRBJ1-2; TRBD1 might be the D (5 bases). The CDR3 sequence is 15 residues long. The V and J ends lost 2 bases and 0 bases respectively, with 10 bases between them. The germline V gene has CDR1 MGHRA and CDR2 YSYEKL. The CDR3 reads CASSQTQGANYGYTF. In nucleotides, the CDR3 is TGCGCCAGCAGCCAAACGCAGGGCGCTAACTATGGCTACACCTTC.

The chain is built from TRBV6-5 and TRBJ1-2, with TRBD1 matching 8 bases. Trimming removed 2 bases from V and 3 bases from J; junction bases left unmatched: 5. The germline gives CDR1 MNHEY, CDR2 SVGAGI. CDR3 length: 15 amino acids. This CDR3 reads CASSYTDRVYYGYTF. CDR3 sequence (DNA): TGTGCCAGCAGTTACACGGACAGGGTCTACTATGGCTACACCTTC.

The CDR3, as DNA: TGTGCCAGCAGTACCTTTACAGGTCCCTACGAGCAGTACTTC. It yields the protein CASSTFTGPYEQYF. The gene calls are TRBV25-1 and TRBJ2-7; TRBD1 might be the D (5 bases). The V end was cut by 5 bases, the J end by 2 bases, with 13 bases between. Germline V gene data show CDR1 as MGHDK and CDR2 as SYGVNS. The CDR3 consists of 14 residues.

This chain uses TRBV19 with TRBJ1-2; D not resolved. Germline values: CDR1 LNHDA, CDR2 SQIVND (reference sequence). CDR3 length equals 13 residues. Trimming removed 7 bases at V and 8 bases at J, with 17 bases between. DNA of the CDR3: TGTGCCAGTACGTCTGAAAGAAGCAGGGGCTACACCTTC. It yields the protein CASTSERSRGYTF.

This sequence joins TRBV5-1 and TRBJ2-5, with D perhaps matching TRBD2 (6 bases). Per germline, CDR1 SGHRS and CDR2 YFSETQ. The CDR3 is 14 residues long. The V end was cut by 4 bases, the J end by 6 bases, with 16 bases between. CDR3 amino acids: CASSPDVRGQTQYF. In DNA, the CDR3 is TGCGCCAGCAGCCCGGACGTGCGGGGTCAGACCCAGTACTTC.

V gene TRBV18 combines with J gene TRBJ2-6; TRBD1 matches at 8 bases. This CDR3 is built from 16 residues. V gave up 8 bases and J gave up 1 base; unmatched junction bases: 7. Germline V lookup: CDR1 KGHSH, CDR2 LQKENI. In DNA, the CDR3 is TGTGCCAGCCTACAGGGGGTGCCGTCTGGGGCCAACGTCCTGACTTTC. It translates to CASLQGVPSGANVLTF. Drawing the rest from reference TRBV18 and TRBJ2-6, the complete variable domain is NAGVMQNPRHLVRRRGQEARLRCSPMKGHSHVYWYRQLPEEGLKFMVYLQKENIIDESGMPKERFSAEFPKEGPSILRIQQVVRGDSAAYFCASLQGVPSGANVLTFGAGSRLTVL.

The rearrangement uses TRBV29-1 and TRBJ2-5, with a tentative D call TRBD2 (6 bases). The CDR3 is made up of 14 amino acids. The V and J ends lost 2 bases and 5 bases respectively, with 15 bases between them. Germline CDR1 SQVTM, CDR2 ANQGSEA. DNA of the CDR3: TGCAGCGTTGAAATCGGAGAGGGGAGGGAGACCCAGTACTTC. This translates into CSVEIGEGRETQYF. Drawing the rest from reference TRBV29-1 and TRBJ2-5, the complete variable domain is SAVISQKPSRDICQRGTSLTIQCQVDSQVTMMFWYRQQPGQSLTLIATANQGSEATYESGFVIDKFPISRPNLTFSTLTVSNMSPEDSSIYLCSVEIGEGRETQYFGPGTRLLVL.

A note on this clone: The same CDR3 is also encoded by other DNA sequences in this sample. The chain joins TRBV5-1 to TRBJ2-1; a weak D match, TRBD1 (5 bases). The CDR3 length is 15 residues. Trimming removed 1 base at V and 1 base at J, with 9 bases between. Germline V gene sequence: CDR1 SGHRS, CDR2 YFSETQ. The DNA for the CDR3 is TGCGCCAGCAGCTTGATCGCAGGGTCCTACAATGAGCAGTTCTTC. It encodes CASSLIAGSYNEQFF.

CDR3 DNA: TGTGCCAGCAGCAGACAGCTACTGAACACTGAAGCTTTCTTT. Translating it yields CASSRQLLNTEAFF. The J gene is TRBJ1-1, the V gene TRBV11-2; perhaps TRBD1 as D (5 bases). The CDR3 length is 14 residues. Trimming cost V 5 bases and J 0 bases, with 10 bases left between them. Germline V gives CDR1 SGHAT, CDR2 FQNNGV. Drawing the rest from reference TRBV11-2 and TRBJ1-1, the complete variable domain is EAGVAQSPRYKIIEKRQSVAFWCNPISGHATLYWYQQILGQGPKLLIQFQNNGVVDDSQLPKDRFSAERLKGVDSTLKIQPAKLEDSAVYLCASSRQLLNTEAFFGQGTRLTVV.

The chain employs TRBV10-3 and TRBJ2-1, with 9 bases identical to TRBD1. With V trimmed by 7 bases and J by 7 bases, 11 bases remained unmatched. Per germline, CDR1 ENHRY and CDR2 SYGVKD. This CDR3 comprises 15 residues. The CDR3 region is CAIMAGQGTDNEQFF. Written as DNA, the CDR3 is TGTGCCATCATGGCGGGACAGGGAACCGATAATGAGCAGTTCTTC.

In this sample, this clone turned up once. This chain links TRBV11-1 with TRBJ2-1; D call uncertain. From germline, CDR1 is SGHAT and CDR2 FQDESV (reference sequence). The V and J ends lost 5 bases and 8 bases respectively, with 13 bases between them. There are 13 residues in the CDR3. CDR3 sequence reads: CASSHFSTHEQFF. The CDR3 coding sequence is TGTGCCAGCAGCCATTTTAGCACCCATGAGCAGTTCTTC.

This chain connects TRBV30 to TRBJ2-2; the match to TRBD1 covers 9 bases. The trim removed 6 bases at V and 1 base at J, leaving 3 bases unmatched. Looked up from germline, CDR1 is GTSNPN and CDR2 is SVGIG (reference sequence). This CDR3 spans 14 amino acids. CDR3 nucleotides: TGTGCCTGTGTGGACAGGGGGAACACCGGGGAGCTGTTTTTT. Protein product: CACVDRGNTGELFF.

This chain connects TRBV11-1 to TRBJ1-1; D unclear. V was cut by 4 bases and J by 2 bases, with 8 bases left in between. The CDR3 spans 13 residues. Looked up from germline, CDR1 is SGHAT and CDR2 is FQDESV (reference sequence). CDR3 loop: CASSWEDNTEAFF. In nucleotides, the CDR3 is TGTGCCAGCAGCTGGGAGGATAACACTGAAGCTTTCTTT.

This chain joins TRBV5-1 and TRBJ1-1; tentative D call: TRBD1 (5 bases). Germline V gene data show CDR1 as SGHRS and CDR2 as YFSETQ. CDR3 length: 15 amino acids. V was trimmed by 4 bases and J by 1 base, leaving 14 bases between them. The CDR3 protein is CASSGSGEANTEAFF. CDR3 coding DNA: TGCGCCAGCAGCGGATCGGGGGAAGCGAACACTGAAGCTTTCTTT.

The V and J genes are TRBV5-4 and TRBJ2-5; 9 bases align to TRBD1. This CDR3 has 14 amino acids. CDR1 and CDR2 from the germline V gene are SGHNT and YYREEE (reference sequence). After removal of 4 bases from V and 6 bases from J, the junction contained 7 bases not matched to a gene. The chain's CDR3 is CASSTQGAGKTQYF. The CDR3 DNA follows: TGTGCCAGCAGCACACAGGGGGCAGGAAAGACCCAGTACTTC.

The chain couples TRBV7-2 to TRBJ2-5; weak D call: TRBD1 (7 bases). The germline CDR1 and CDR2 sequences are SGHTA and FQGNSA. CDR3 size: 15 residues. V lost 2 bases, J lost 5 bases, and 15 bases lay in between. The CDR3 sequence is CASSLSRGEWETQYF. CDR3 DNA: TGTGCCAGCAGCTTATCCAGGGGGGAGTGGGAGACCCAGTACTTC.

The V and J genes are TRBV11-2 and TRBJ1-1; D not resolved. Trimming left V 5 bases short and J 8 bases short, with 12 bases between. The CDR3 consists of 12 residues. Germline assignment: CDR1 SGHAT and CDR2 FQNNGV. The CDR3 DNA sequence: TGTGCCAGCAGCCCCCATGGCCCGGAAGCTTTCTTT. Its translation: CASSPHGPEAFF.